This entry lists 27 T cell receptor beta chains sequenced from one sample in a study of blood T cell repertoires in COVID-19. TCRdb's copy holds only in-frame clones and misses some; the assay was immunoSEQ multiplex PCR. Of about 190,000 clones in the sample, 82% are singletons; the top ten hold around 7.8%. Sample: peripheral blood. All receptors come from a woman aged 55-69 years with COVID-19, enrolled during active disease.

The chain employs TRBV9 and TRBJ2-2; possible D gene TRBD1, 6 bases. V was cut by 5 bases and J by 2 bases, with 10 bases left in between. The CDR3 has 14 residues. The V gene's germline CDR1 is SGDLS and CDR2 YYNGEE. The CDR3 sequence is CASRPQGNTGELFF. CDR3 coding DNA: TGTGCCAGCAGACCACAGGGAAACACCGGGGAGCTGTTTTTT.

The gene calls are TRBV19 and TRBJ2-2; 11 nucleotides match TRBD2. Germline CDR1 LNHDA, CDR2 SQIVND (reference sequence). The CDR3 sequence is 16 residues long. The trim removed 4 bases at V and 5 bases at J, leaving 6 bases unmatched. The CDR3 sequence is CASSKIAGGPTGELFF. The CDR3 DNA follows: TGTGCCAGTAGTAAAATAGCGGGAGGGCCAACCGGGGAGCTGTTTTTT. The whole variable domain, remainder taken from reference TRBV19 and TRBJ2-2, is DGGITQSPKYLFRKEGQNVTLSCEQNLNHDAMYWYRQDPGQGLRLIYYSQIVNDFQKGDIAEGYSVSREKKESFPLTVTSAQKNPTAFYLCASSKIAGGPTGELFFGEGSRLTVL.

Here the CDR3 DNA reads TGCGCCAGCAGCTTGGTAGCAGGGTCCAATGGCTACACCTTC. Translating it yields CASSLVAGSNGYTF. The V call is TRBV5-1, the J call TRBJ1-2, with D perhaps TRBD1 (5 bases). The germline gives CDR1 SGHRS, CDR2 YFSETQ. There are 14 residues in the CDR3. Trimming removed 0 bases at V and 6 bases at J, with 12 bases between.

With regard to this clone: The same CDR3 can be traced to other DNA sequences in this sample. The chain links TRBV5-1 to TRBJ2-2; TRBD1 agrees at 8 bases. Germline V gene lookup returns CDR1 SGHRS and CDR2 YFSETQ. Germline trimming cut 0 bases from V and 5 bases from J; bases unmatched to any gene: 6. The CDR3 runs 16 residues. The CDR3 reads CASSLGDRGRTGELFF. The CDR3, as DNA: TGCGCCAGCAGCTTGGGCGACAGGGGACGTACCGGGGAGCTGTTTTTT.

V and J are TRBV3-1 (or the pseudogene TRBV3-2) and TRBJ2-5; perhaps TRBD1 as D (6 bases). Per germline, CDR1 LGHDT and CDR2 YNNKEL (reference sequence). V shed 2 bases and J shed 5 bases, with 9 bases lying between them. CDR3 length equals 13 residues. The DNA for the CDR3 is TGTGCCAGCAGCCAACAGGGGACGGAGACCCAGTACTTC. Translated, it gives CASSQQGTETQYF.

This clone was counted at least ten times. This chain connects TRBV11-2 to TRBJ2-1, with D unresolved. Per the germline V gene, CDR1 is SGHAT and CDR2 is FQNNGV. V dropped 0 bases and J dropped 4 bases, with 4 bases sitting between them. This CDR3 spans 13 amino acids. CDR3 residues: CASSLDLYNEQFF. The DNA of the CDR3 is TGTGCCAGCAGCTTAGATCTTTACAATGAGCAGTTCTTC. Using reference TRBV11-2 and TRBJ2-1 for the parts outside the CDR3, the full variable domain is EAGVAQSPRYKIIEKRQSVAFWCNPISGHATLYWYQQILGQGPKLLIQFQNNGVVDDSQLPKDRFSAERLKGVDSTLKIQPAKLEDSAVYLCASSLDLYNEQFFGPGTRLTVL.

The chain uses TRBV21-1 and TRBJ1-5; the D segment call TRBD1 is taken from the table without a DNA check. TRBV21-1 is a documented pseudogene. CDR3 length: 15 residues. CDR3 sequence reads: CASSKRGLGNQPQHF. CDR3 bases: TGTGCCAGCAGCAAGAGGGGGCTTGGCAATCAGCCCCAGCATTTT.

This rearrangement joins TRBV27 to TRBJ2-5; 7 bases are shared with TRBD2. The CDR3 consists of 13 residues. V was pared by 5 bases and J by 6 bases, with 6 bases of the junction left unmatched. Per germline, CDR1 MNHEY and CDR2 SMNVEV (reference sequence). For the CDR3, the DNA is TGTGCCAGCAGTCTCGGACTAGAGCAGACCCAGTACTTC. This encodes CASSLGLEQTQYF.

DNA for the CDR3: TGTGCCAGCAGTGACTCTAGCGGGGGGGCCACCGGGGAGCTGTTTTTT. It yields the protein CASSDSSGGATGELFF. V and J are TRBV6-4 and TRBJ2-2; 11 nucleotides agree with TRBD2. The CDR3 length is 16 residues. CDR1 is MRHNA, CDR2 SNTAGT, per germline. J lost 4 bases, V lost 0 bases, and 1 base had no gene match.

CDR3 coding DNA: TGTGCCAGCAGCCTGGGGACACCTAACTATGGCTACACCTTC. Translating it yields CASSLGTPNYGYTF. V is TRBV7-9 and J is TRBJ1-2; a possible D gene is TRBD1 (6 bases). CDR1 and CDR2 (germline): SEHNR, FQNEAQ (reference sequence). The CDR3 is 14 residues long. The ends were cut back, 5 bases at V and 0 bases at J, with 10 bases in the middle. Variable domain in full (rest from reference TRBV7-9 and TRBJ1-2): DTGVSQNPRHKITKRGQNVTFRCDPISEHNRLYWYRQTLGQGPEFLTYFQNEAQLEKSRLLSDRFSAERPKGSFSTLEIQRTEQGDSAMYLCASSLGTPNYGYTFGSGTRLTVV.

The chain carries TRBV28 and TRBJ2-3; 8 bases match TRBD1. This CDR3 has 14 residues. Losses at the gene ends were 3 bases for V and 2 bases for J; bases not matched to a gene: 1. Germline CDR1 and CDR2: MDHEN and SYDVKM. CDR3 region: CASSLGQVTDTQYF. The CDR3 nucleotides are TGTGCCAGCAGTTTGGGACAGGTCACAGATACGCAGTATTTT.

This rearrangement joins TRBV28 to TRBJ1-2; perhaps TRBD1 as D (6 bases). Germline CDR1 MDHEN, CDR2 SYDVKM. The length of the CDR3 is 15 residues. The germline V and J ends were trimmed by 4 bases and 5 bases, with 17 bases remaining between them. CDR3 coding DNA: TGTGCCAGCAGTTCACCTACAGGGACGATTTATGGCTACACCTTC. Translating it yields CASSSPTGTIYGYTF.

A remark on this clone: Other DNA variants within this sample encode the same CDR3. The chain links TRBV5-5 to TRBJ2-1; 7 bases map to TRBD2. Germline CDR1 and CDR2: SGHKS and YYEKEE (reference sequence). Trimming cost V 0 bases and J 2 bases; bases outside gene matches: 2. The CDR3 runs to 15 residues. In nucleotides, the CDR3 is TGTGCCAGCAGCTTGGGTCTAGCGGCCTACAATGAGCAGTTCTTC. It specifies CASSLGLAAYNEQFF. The variable domain in full, with the rest retrieved from reference TRBV5-5 and TRBJ2-1, is DAGVTQSPTHLIKTRGQQVTLRCSPISGHKSVSWYQQVLGQGPQFIFQYYEKEERGRGNFPDRFSARQFPNYSSELNVNALLLGDSALYLCASSLGLAAYNEQFFGPGTRLTVL.

This sequence joins TRBV19 and TRBJ2-3, with 7 bases lining up with TRBD2. The V gene end was trimmed by 9 bases and the J gene end by 8 bases; junction bases not matched to a gene: 5. The length of the CDR3 is 11 residues. Germline-derived CDR1 and CDR2 are LNHDA and SQIVND (reference sequence). This CDR3 reads CASGWGGTQYF. The CDR3 coding sequence is TGTGCCAGCGGTTGGGGGGGTACGCAGTATTTT.

V and J are TRBV9 and TRBJ1-2; a possible D gene is TRBD1 (5 bases). Germline CDR1 is SGDLS and CDR2 is YYNGEE. The CDR3 is 16 amino acids. V lost 0 bases and J lost 4, with 16 bases in between. CDR3 in amino acids: CASSVEGLQGGYGYTF. DNA for the CDR3: TGTGCCAGCAGCGTAGAAGGATTGCAGGGTGGCTATGGCTACACCTTC.

This sequence joins TRBV28 and TRBJ2-5; the D gene is possibly TRBD1 (5 bases). The V end was cut by 7 bases, the J end by 4 bases, with 13 bases between. The germline gives CDR1 MDHEN, CDR2 SYDVKM. The length of the CDR3 is 13 residues. The CDR3 sequence is CASTWGLRETQYF. The CDR3 coding sequence is TGTGCCAGCACGTGGGGCTTACGAGAGACCCAGTACTTC. Based on the CDR3 plus reference TRBV28 and TRBJ2-5, the full variable domain is DVKVTQSSRYLVKRTGEKVFLECVQDMDHENMFWYRQDPGLGLRLIYFSYDVKMKEKGDIPEGYSVSREKKERFSLILESASTNQTSMYLCASTWGLRETQYFGPGTRLLVL.

DNA for the CDR3: TGTGCCAGCAGCTTAGCTGGACAGGGTACGCAGTATTTT. It yields the protein CASSLAGQGTQYF. The rearrangement uses TRBV7-3 and TRBJ2-3, with 8 bases that match TRBD1. The V and J ends lost 2 bases and 8 bases, in that order; junction bases with no gene match: 3. CDR1 and CDR2 (germline): SGHTA, FQGTGA. The CDR3 spans 13 residues.

The chain employs TRBV2 and TRBJ2-3; tentative D call: TRBD1 (5 bases). Trimming removed 3 bases from V and 2 bases from J, with 12 bases in between. The CDR3 runs 15 residues. The germline V gene encodes CDR1 SNHLY and CDR2 FYNNEI. This chain's CDR3 is CASSDRAYSTDTQYF. The CDR3 DNA sequence: TGTGCCAGCAGTGACAGGGCCTACTCCACAGATACGCAGTATTTT.

The chain employs TRBV5-8 and TRBJ1-4; D is possibly TRBD1 (6 bases). CDR1 is SGHTS, CDR2 YDEGEE, per germline. The CDR3 runs to 15 residues. Trimming removed 0 bases from V and 3 bases from J, with 9 bases in between. DNA of the CDR3: TGTGCCAGCAGCTTGGGCCAGGGGCCTAATGAAAAACTGTTTTTT. Its protein product is CASSLGQGPNEKLFF.

The genes are TRBV19 and TRBJ1-1; 8 bases are shared with TRBD1. CDR1 is LNHDA and CDR2 is SQIVND in the germline V gene (reference sequence). Trimming at V came to 4 bases and at J to 0 bases, leaving 7 bases not matched to a gene. The CDR3 sequence is 16 residues long. For the CDR3, the DNA is TGTGCCAGTAGTACCGTGGCAGGGGGCTTGAACACTGAAGCTTTCTTT. Amino acids: CASSTVAGGLNTEAFF.

This sequence joins TRBV7-2 and TRBJ2-3, with 9 bases lining up with TRBD2. After removal of 0 bases from V and 1 base from J, the junction contained 5 bases not matched to a gene. The CDR3 consists of 17 residues. Germline V lookup: CDR1 SGHTA, CDR2 FQGNSA. The CDR3 DNA sequence: TGTGCCAGCAGCTTAGCGCTCGGCGGGAGGGGCACAGATACGCAGTATTTT. This gives the protein CASSLALGGRGTDTQYF.

This clone was seen a few times. The genes are TRBV27 and TRBJ2-7; D possibly corresponds to TRBD1 (5 bases). This CDR3 is built from 12 residues. Trimming took 2 bases from V and 5 from J, leaving 7 bases between them. Germline V lookup: CDR1 MNHEY, CDR2 SMNVEV (reference sequence). The CDR3 bases are TGTGCCAGCAGTTTACAGGGCCACGAGCAGTACTTC. Translated: CASSLQGHEQYF.

The genes are TRBV11-3 and TRBJ2-2, with 7 bases fitting TRBD1. The germline V gene has CDR1 SGHNT and CDR2 YENEEA. V trimming: 1 base; J trimming: 4 bases; junction bases outside the gene matches: 3. There are 15 residues in the CDR3. Here the CDR3 DNA reads TGTGCCAGCAGCTTAGGGGGACAGCTCACCGGGGAGCTGTTTTTT. Its protein is CASSLGGQLTGELFF.

The gene calls are TRBV10-3 and TRBJ2-1, with 11 positions matching TRBD2. Germline V CDR1 and CDR2: ENHRY, SYGVKD. J was trimmed by 7 bases and V by 2 bases; bases with no gene match: 10. The CDR3 spans 17 residues. In DNA form, the CDR3 reads TGTGCCATCAGTGAGCCCACCCTAGCGGGAGGTGGGAATGAGCAGTTCTTC. This translates into CAISEPTLAGGGNEQFF.

This clone was recorded a few times. The V gene is TRBV3-1 (or the pseudogene TRBV3-2), the J gene TRBJ2-1; D is uncertain. Between the trimmed V and J ends, which lost 8 bases and 8 bases, there was a span of 13 bases. CDR1 LGHDT and CDR2 YNNKEL come from the germline V gene (reference sequence). This CDR3 contains 12 residues. This CDR3 is CASSHGGYEQFF. The CDR3 nucleotides read TGTGCCAGCTCTCACGGCGGCTATGAGCAGTTCTTC.

The chain is built from TRBV28 and TRBJ2-7; D not resolved. Germline CDR1 MDHEN, CDR2 SYDVKM. The CDR3 loop spans 19 amino acids. V lost 6 bases and J lost 0, with 27 bases in between. CDR3 DNA sequence: TGTGCCAGCAGGCCCTTATACCCGGGTGGCGCCAGAGGCTCCTACGAGCAGTACTTC. Its protein is CASRPLYPGGARGSYEQYF.

Here the CDR3 reads CASSSQGAVGTDTQYF. The DNA of the CDR3 is TGTGCCAGCAGCTCACAGGGGGCCGTGGGCACAGATACGCAGTATTTT. This rearrangement joins TRBV11-1 to TRBJ2-3; 9 nucleotides match TRBD1. Germline V gives CDR1 SGHAT, CDR2 FQDESV (reference sequence). The CDR3 has 16 residues. J lost 1 base, V lost 4 bases, and 6 bases had no gene match.